This record looks at one TCR beta chain sequence and its context. Assay: immunoSEQ multiplex PCR; the TCRdb copy retains only in-frame clones and omits some. The sample includes over 85,000 clones, about 91% seen only once; the top ten take about 1.8%. This sample is drawn from a study of T cell changes during pregnancy in multiple sclerosis. This CDR3 has 13 residues. Germline V CDR1 and CDR2: SGHVS, FQNEAQ. Trimming removed 3 bases from V and 2 bases from J, with 6 bases in between. This chain connects TRBV7-8 to TRBJ2-3; D is ambiguous. The source was peripheral blood, collected in the first trimester of pregnancy. This clonotype was sampled from a female donor in good health, enrolled as a control in a pregnancy study. The CDR3 protein is CASSFVITDTQYF. CDR3 coding DNA: TGTGCCAGCAGCTTCGTTATCACAGATACGCAGTATTTT. Based on the CDR3 plus reference TRBV7-8 and TRBJ2-3, the full variable domain is GAGVSQSPRYKVAKRGQDVALRCDPISGHVSLFWYQQALGQGPEFLTYFQNEAQLDKSGLPSDRFFAERPEGSVSTLKIQRTQQEDSAVYLCASSFVITDTQYFGPGTRLTVL.